A few counts support the clone carrying this T cell receptor beta chain. The entry originates in a study of patients and donors after allogeneic stem cell transplantation. TCRdb reprocessed the RT-PCR reads with MiXCR, giving one entry per CDR3 protein. The sample consists of 900,000 to 1,000,000 distinct CDR3 sequences, about 20% of them appearing once. Germline V gives CDR1 SGHRS, CDR2 YFSETQ. V shed 0 bases, J shed 3 bases, and the junction held 4 bases outside the gene matches. The CDR3 covers 16 residues. The chain links TRBV5-1 to TRBJ2-7, with 12 bases that match TRBD2. The receptor was isolated from a human donor who was either an allogeneic HSCT recipient or a stem cell or donor lymphocyte infusion donor (not recorded which). It is not recorded whose cells these are; they may come from a transplant donor. The source material was blood, either unsorted or a sorted T cell fraction (not recorded which). CDR3 residues: CASSLGLAGVDYEQYF. DNA of the CDR3: TGCGCCAGCAGCTTGGGACTAGCGGGAGTAGACTACGAGCAGTACTTC.